This T cell receptor beta chain emerged from a study of cytomegalovirus exposure and HLA in healthy donors (dated by TCRdb to between 2016 and 2019). General notes on the study: An earlier analysis of approximately 550 of the donors reported roughly 300 Gb of sequence data and 117 million unique TCR beta sequences from about 180 million T cells. An early release that covered about 600 HLA-typed donors contained approximately 300 gigabases of sequencing data and tens of millions of unique TCR sequences. The genetic ancestry cluster associated with self-reported Caucasian donors included about four fifths of the 350 to 500 genotyped donors. The aim of the study was to test whether cataloging public T cell receptors could identify signatures of past pathogen exposure. Using immunosequencing, the study profiled T cell repertoires from some 670 subjects and related those repertoires to cytomegalovirus serostatus. A separate validation cohort of about 110 different subjects was used in addition to the 666-subject first cohort. To predict cytomegalovirus infection status, the study combined high-throughput TCR immunosequencing, statistical association of individual TCRs with disease status, and machine learning. A later analysis re-examined previously published TCR beta repertoires from 610 or so donors and added high-resolution HLA genotyping to investigate patterns of TCR occurrence. Rather than using new phenotypic data, the later analysis identified candidate immune exposures from TCR beta sequences and from how often those sequences occurred across donors. To decide whether each TCR beta V gene segment behaved as functional or pseudogenic, an earlier analysis of several hundred of the donors relied on high-throughput TCR beta sequencing. Donor age, sex, ethnicity and CMV serostatus were compiled together with the repertoire data. A later genetic analysis used genome-wide SNP genotypes for about 65% of the roughly 700 donors, treating that subset as a discovery cohort. All discovery cohort repertoires had been generated using a single sequencing platform. Both class I and class II loci were covered by HLA typing, at four-digit resolution. The number of typed donors differed by locus: about 629-640 for A, B, C, DRB1 and DQB1; approximately 520 for DQA1; 606 for DPA1; and 400 to 480 for DPB1. Because of strong linkage in the cohort, a few DR-DQ haplotypes were treated as single units for association and clustering. Among around 400 genotyped donors of the cohort, an average of about 220,000 unique TCR beta nucleotide sequences was sequenced per donor, of which 15% to 20% were non-productive. Points the paper makes about the study in general: In an earlier analysis of approximately 590 of the donors, most TCR beta V segments appeared in productive rearrangements about 87% or about 30% of the time, broadly matching IMGT annotations. In a later genetic analysis, a missense DCLRE1C variant was associated with V-gene and J-gene trimming of TCR beta chains, and the association was replicated in an independent cohort. The authors suggested that the approach could potentially be extended to other disease states and immunological phenotypes. According to a later analysis, parvovirus B19, influenza, CMV and Epstein-Barr virus appeared linked to several top co-occurrence clusters. Three of the identified cytomegalovirus-associated TCR beta chains were confirmed in vitro to be specific for cytomegalovirus antigens. A further reported finding was that TCR beta sequences accurately predicted the HLA-A and HLA-B alleles for most subjects in the first cohort. In the study, approximately 160 TCR beta chains were listed as associated with cytomegalovirus. Linkage disequilibrium might explain the correlated functional status among segregating V segments, but an unknown experimental factor could not be ruled out. Assigning TCR associations to individual alleles was difficult when HLA alleles, especially DR and DQ, strongly co-occurred. Some IMGT-functional V segments, including TRBV6-2 and TRBV6-3, could not be told apart with the 87-base-pair reads, so those segments were excluded. Compared with equally common non-associated chains, HLA-associated TCR beta chains in a later analysis were more clonally expanded and had lower generation probabilities. The classifier was reported to diagnose cytomegalovirus status with high specificity and sensitivity in both the original and validation cohorts. A group of highly shared sequence variants was considered likely to be a technical artifact of the sequencing pipeline. In a later genetic analysis, fewer N-insertions in productive TCRs were reported among donors in an Asian-associated ancestry cluster than the approximately 710-donor mean. A later analysis associated about 17,000 TCR beta sequences with specific HLA alleles at a false discovery rate of 0.05. According to a later analysis, TCR association rates differed among HLA loci, with DRB1 alleles showing the most associated TCRs and HLA-C alleles showing the fewest. Immune exposure information for the cohort was limited to CMV serostatus. Most TCR sequences were observed very rarely across donors, whereas some public TCRs were present in many individuals. Roughly uniform sequencing depth across donors was assumed in presence/absence analyses, although this assumption may not hold. In a later analysis, most CMV-associated TCR beta chains were found to appear HLA-restricted, with HLA associations seemingly driven largely by CMV exposure. HLA typing was unavailable for some donors at each locus, so association tests used only the typed subset. In this cohort, only TCR beta chains were sequenced, and detectable features were limited by the absence of alpha or paired-chain data. Because counts were too low, about 15 rarely observed V segments, including chromosome 9 orphons, were left out of the earlier analysis of a few hundred of the donors.

The cohort comprised under 700 healthy bone marrow donors. All cohort members were sampled while nominally healthy, although unrecorded immune exposures were likely present. The donor tested CMV seronegative, placing the donor among the approximately 400 seronegative members of the cohort. A peripheral blood sample was provided by each donor, and peripheral blood mononuclear cells were used for TCR beta sequencing. The Qiagen DNeasy Blood Extraction Kit was used to extract genomic DNA from the blood cell samples. A distance of 8 bases separates the germline ends of V and J, which lose 8 bases and 0 bases respectively. From cysteine to phenylalanine, the CDR3 is 12 amino acids long. Just the 36-base CDR3 DNA is kept, in frame starting at base 1. The germline V gene (reference sequence) sets CDR1 to MNHNY and CDR2 to SVGAGI. Libraries were built with the immunoSEQ multiplex PCR assay. For the multiplex PCR, a mixture combining 60 forward primers for TCR Vbeta segments and 13 reverse primers for TCR Jbeta segments was used. A multiplex PCR assay on genomic DNA amplified the CDR3 region of rearranged TCR beta genes. Amplified TCR beta libraries were sequenced as 87-base-pair reads on the Illumina HiSeq System. Turning to the authors' computational methods: A later analysis tallied 75 million to 85 million unique TCR beta chains across the 610 or so repertoires, and some 12 million of those chains were shared by two or more donors. Raw reads were error-corrected and collapsed into unique sequences with a nearest-neighbor algorithm that merged closely related sequences to remove PCR and sequencing errors. CDR3 sequences were aligned to IMGT reference sequences to assign V, D and J gene segments. For a sequence to be retained, a match of at least six nucleotides was required to both a V gene segment and a J gene segment. A rearrangement counted as productive if the CDR3 had no stop codons and remained in frame with V and J, and every other rearrangement counted as non-productive. CDR3 was defined according to IMGT convention as the region running from the second conserved V-encoded cysteine to the conserved J-encoded phenylalanine. Sequences without an unambiguous match to a single V gene segment were excluded from the earlier analysis of approximately 560 of the donors. An earlier analysis of roughly 590 of the donors called V segments functional above 56.7% productive rearrangements and segregating when the between-donor standard deviation exceeded 5%. A statistical classification framework was developed to diagnose cytomegalovirus status using the catalog of TCR beta chain sequences. In a later analysis, V and J genes were assigned by comparing TCR nucleotide sequences against IMGT/GENE-DB human TR gene sequences. A later analysis assigned CDR3 sequences and most-parsimonious VDJ recombination scenarios with the TCRdist pipeline. A later analysis defined each TCR beta chain by its CDR3 amino acid sequence plus V-gene family, and excluded reads lacking a unique V-gene family. As a way to deal with suspected cross-contamination and a sequencing artifact, a later analysis dropped 450 to 600 nucleotide sequences that were highly shared and had low generation probability. In a later analysis, a clonal expansion index for each public chain was calculated from normalized within-repertoire ranks of inferred template counts. A later analysis computed generation probabilities with a VDJ recombination model fitted to out-of-frame rearrangements, and checked the results against IGoR. Hypergeometric tests were used in a later analysis to score TCR-TCR, TCR-HLA and TCR-CMV co-occurrence, with a repertoire-size bias correction applied to the TCR pairs. To estimate false discovery rates, a later analysis permuted the HLA or CMV assignments 20 times. In a later analysis, co-occurring TCRs were grouped using DBSCAN, and TCRdist sequence similarity was added for clustering within HLA-allele-positive subsets. Repertoires with fewer than 30,000 or more than 120,000 public chains were left out of co-occurrence clustering, as were a handful of repertoires with anomalous nucleotide sharing. Held by TCRdb, this immuneACCESS table contains in-frame sequences only and omits some clones. Under half of the omission traces to an unresolved V gene where checked; the cause of the rest is unknown. The V and J calls and the clone size are those of that table, but D and trimming were determined from the DNA. Across this sample there are a few hundred thousand clones, with more than 80% seen only once. Of the sample, 2.9% falls within the top ten clones.

Regarding this clone: This clone's antigen is unknown. Base qualities are missing; no much larger clone stands one base away.

The chain links TRBV6-6 with TRBJ2-7, with TRBD2 tentatively as D gene (5 bases match). Sequenced: PBMCs. The TCR comes from a young man in good health and CMV-seronegative. The DNA sequence is as follows: TGTGCCAGCGAAGGGAGCTCCTACGAGCAGTACTTC. This encodes CASEGSSYEQYF.